This entry lists 24 T cell receptor beta chains sequenced from one sample in a study of T-cell reconstitution after alpha-beta-depleted transplantation in children. TCRbeta library preparation incorporated unique molecular identifiers. TCRdb redid the calling of the PCR reads with MiXCR, one entry per CDR3 protein. This table holds some 840,000 distinct CDR3 sequences, about 16% found once. Specimen: PBMCs, mostly from graft donor cells, collected 360 days after TCRalphabeta/CD19-depleted stem cell transplant. The source of these receptors is a male patient between 10 and 17 years old who had a stem cell transplant for acute lymphoblastic leukemia, so the T cells may come from the graft donor.

The chain carries TRBV5-1 and TRBJ1-3, with no clear D. Deletions cut 0 bases from V and 1 base from J, with 8 bases between. CDR1 is SGHRS, CDR2 YFSETQ, per germline. CDR3 length: 15 amino acids. The CDR3 coding sequence is TGCGCCAGCAGCTTGGCCGAATGGTCTGGAAACACCATATATTTT. It is translated as CASSLAEWSGNTIYF.

This chain joins TRBV7-3 and TRBJ2-1; TRBD1 matches 7 bases. Germline CDR1 is SGHTA and CDR2 is FQGTGA. There are 13 residues in the CDR3. V lost 6 bases, J lost 6 bases, and 5 bases stayed unmatched. CDR3 loop: CASSSTGINEQFF. Here the CDR3 DNA reads TGTGCCAGCAGTTCGACAGGGATCAATGAGCAGTTCTTC.

This CDR3 is CASSIRDGSEKLFF. The CDR3 bases are TGTGCCAGCAGCATCAGGGATGGAAGTGAAAAACTGTTTTTT. The chain is built from TRBV7-8 and TRBJ1-4; D may be TRBD1 (5 bases). Trimming took 5 bases from V and 7 from J, leaving 14 bases between them. The CDR3 has 14 amino acids. The germline V gene encodes CDR1 SGHVS and CDR2 FQNEAQ. The full variable domain, with the rest looked up from reference TRBV7-8 and TRBJ1-4, is GAGVSQSPRYKVAKRGQDVALRCDPISGHVSLFWYQQALGQGPEFLTYFQNEAQLDKSGLPSDRFFAERPEGSVSTLKIQRTQQEDSAVYLCASSIRDGSEKLFFGSGTQLSVL.

V gene TRBV5-6 combines with J gene TRBJ2-5; the D gene is possibly TRBD2 (6 bases). Per the germline V gene, CDR1 is SGHDT and CDR2 is YYEEEE. Trimming stripped 3 bases from V and 5 bases from J, with 14 bases between. The CDR3 covers 14 residues. CDR3 residues: CASSSTGVRETQYF. The CDR3 DNA reads TGTGCCAGCAGCTCGACGGGGGTGCGGGAGACCCAGTACTTC.

The rearrangement joins TRBV15 to TRBJ2-3, with D maybe TRBD2 (5 bases). CDR1 is LNHNV, CDR2 YYDKDF, per germline (reference sequence). The length of the CDR3 is 16 residues. V was shortened by 0 bases and J by 3 bases, with 13 bases between the two germline ends. The CDR3 loop is CATSRDQRGLTDTQYF. For the CDR3, the DNA is TGTGCCACCAGCAGAGATCAACGGGGTTTAACAGATACGCAGTATTTT.

The chain employs TRBV12-3 or TRBV12-4 and TRBJ2-1; 7 bases align to TRBD2. This CDR3 contains 16 residues. V shed 1 base and J 7 bases; nucleotides not matched to a gene: 10. CDR3 amino acids: CASSLEGSRETNEQFF. The DNA of the CDR3 is TGTGCCAGCAGTTTAGAGGGTTCGCGGGAGACGAATGAGCAGTTCTTC.

This clonotype was detected a few times. The J gene is TRBJ1-4, the V gene TRBV12-3 or TRBV12-4, with D hard to call. V was pared by 5 bases and J by 0 bases, with 13 bases between. This CDR3 contains 16 residues. The CDR3: CASSLGRVATNEKLFF. The CDR3 coding sequence is TGTGCCAGCAGTCTGGGCCGGGTCGCAACTAATGAAAAACTGTTTTTT.

This chain links TRBV5-1 with TRBJ2-7, with no clear D. The CDR3 consists of 18 residues. V was clipped by 0 bases and J by 6 bases, with 25 bases between them. CDR1 is SGHRS, CDR2 YFSETQ, per germline. CDR3 nucleotide sequence: TGCGCCAGCAGCTTGGCTCCCACGAAAGCCTCCTCCTTGCGCGAGCAGTACTTC. Protein sequence: CASSLAPTKASSLREQYF.

The sample holds a few counts of this clonotype. The rearrangement joins TRBV4-2 to TRBJ1-1; tentative D call: TRBD1 (5 bases). This CDR3 comprises 15 residues. Germline V gene data show CDR1 as LGHNA and CDR2 as YNFKEQ. Trimming left V 0 bases short and J 4 bases short, with 12 bases between. This CDR3 is CASSQDFGRATEAFF. For the CDR3, the DNA is TGTGCCAGCAGCCAAGATTTTGGCAGGGCCACTGAAGCTTTCTTT.

There are a few counts of this clonotype. The gene calls are TRBV4-1 and TRBJ1-5; D is unresolved. The CDR3 spans 14 residues. CDR1 and CDR2 from the germline V gene are MGHRA and YSYEKL. V lost 0 bases, J lost 4 bases, and 7 bases lay in between. This CDR3 is CASSQDMWNQPQHF. The CDR3 bases are TGCGCCAGCAGCCAAGATATGTGGAATCAGCCCCAGCATTTT.

This rearrangement joins TRBV27 to TRBJ2-1; possible D gene TRBD2, 6 bases. Trimming removed 2 bases from V and 6 bases from J, with 11 bases in between. This CDR3 contains 14 residues. Germline CDR1 reads MNHEY; CDR2 reads SMNVEV (reference sequence). DNA of the CDR3: TGTGCCAGCAGTTTAGCGGGAAGGCGCAATGAGCAGTTCTTC. Translation: CASSLAGRRNEQFF.

This clonotype showed up just a few times. This sequence joins TRBV7-9 and TRBJ2-1, with 8 bases identical to TRBD2. The germline gives CDR1 SEHNR, CDR2 FQNEAQ (reference sequence). This CDR3 region has 15 residues. After removal of 2 bases from V and 4 bases from J, the junction contained 4 bases not matched to a gene. The CDR3 nucleotides read TGTGCCAGCAGCTTAAGCCAGCGGGGGTACAATGAGCAGTTCTTC. This encodes CASSLSQRGYNEQFF.

This chain uses TRBV30 with TRBJ2-3; D remains unclear. Trimming left V 1 base short and J 3 bases short, with 2 bases between. This CDR3 has 11 amino acids. CDR1 is GTSNPN, CDR2 SVGIG, per germline (reference sequence). CDR3 bases: TGTGCCTGGAGTGAAACAGATACGCAGTATTTT. It codes for CAWSETDTQYF.

The chain combines TRBV29-1 with TRBJ2-7, with 9 positions matching TRBD2. CDR1 and CDR2 (germline): SQVTM, ANQGSEA. The V segment lost 1 base and the J segment 5 bases; nucleotides outside the gene matches: 12. The CDR3 has 16 residues. The CDR3 DNA is TGCAGCGTTGAAGGCCTAGCGGGACCCACTGGCGACGAGCAGTACTTC. Amino acids: CSVEGLAGPTGDEQYF.

This clonotype was seen only a few times. This chain uses TRBV24-1 with TRBJ2-1; TRBD1 might be the D (6 bases). CDR1 and CDR2 (germline): KGHDR, SFDVKD. The CDR3 covers 15 residues. V lost 6 bases and J 6 bases, leaving 17 bases between the germline ends. The CDR3 DNA is TGTGCCACCAGTCTAACAGGGAACCCTTCCAATGAGCAGTTCTTC. Amino acid sequence: CATSLTGNPSNEQFF.

The table lists this clonotype with a few counts. The junction and the germline gene differ at one end; a read error may be behind it. This rearrangement joins TRBV3-1 to TRBJ2-5; 7 positions match TRBD2. Germline values: CDR1 LGHDT, CDR2 YNNKEL (reference sequence). The CDR3 contains 13 residues. CDR3 loop: CASSLGLEDTQYF. For the CDR3, the DNA is TGTGCCAGCAGCCTTGGACTAGAAGATACCCAGTACTTC.

This clonotype was observed many times. CDR3 residues: CASSDGIGLNYGYTF. For the CDR3, the DNA is TGCGCCAGCAGTGATGGAATCGGGCTTAACTATGGCTACACCTTC. The V and J genes are TRBV10-2 and TRBJ1-2; D call uncertain. The germline V gene encodes CDR1 WSHSY and CDR2 SAAADI. Trimming removed 3 bases at V and 1 base at J, with 12 bases between. The length of the CDR3 is 15 residues.

The chain links TRBV7-9 to TRBJ2-7; TRBD1 aligns across 7 bases. This CDR3 region has 15 residues. Looked up from germline, CDR1 is SEHNR and CDR2 is FQNEAQ (reference sequence). The V gene end was trimmed by 5 bases and the J gene end by 3 bases; junction bases not matched to a gene: 10. The CDR3 sequence is CASSEGGASYYEQYF. The CDR3 coding sequence is TGTGCCAGCAGCGAAGGGGGCGCTTCATACTACGAGCAGTACTTC.

The chain links TRBV7-6 to TRBJ2-5, with D tentatively TRBD2 (5 bases). Germline-derived CDR1 and CDR2 are SGHVS and FNYEAQ. Deletions cut 8 bases from V and 4 bases from J, with 8 bases between. CDR3 size: 11 residues. The CDR3 here is CASGRAETQYF. CDR3 nucleotide sequence: TGTGCCAGCGGGAGAGCAGAGACCCAGTACTTC.

In its sample, this clonotype was seen a few times. The chain couples TRBV27 to TRBJ2-7; 9 bases are a match to TRBD1. Germline V lookup: CDR1 MNHEY, CDR2 SMNVEV (reference sequence). V lost 7 bases to trimming and J lost 4 bases; unmatched junction nucleotides: 11. There are 15 residues in the CDR3. The CDR3 spells CASTQTDRGSYEQYF. The CDR3 nucleotides read TGTGCCAGCACCCAAACCGACAGGGGGAGTTACGAGCAGTACTTC.

This chain links TRBV5-4 with TRBJ2-4; 10 nucleotides agree with TRBD1. The V gene end was trimmed by 3 bases and the J gene end by 0 bases; junction bases not matched to a gene: 15. The germline CDR1 and CDR2 sequences are SGHNT and YYREEE (reference sequence). The CDR3 loop spans 20 amino acids. CDR3 nucleotide sequence: TGTGCCAGCAGCTACCACGGGACAGGGGCCGTCCTATTAGCCAAAAACATTCAGTACTTC. It translates to CASSYHGTGAVLLAKNIQYF.

This chain uses TRBV12-3 or TRBV12-4 with TRBJ2-3; 8 nucleotides match TRBD2. V was pared by 5 bases and J by 4 bases, with 20 bases of the junction left unmatched. There are 19 residues in the CDR3. The CDR3, as DNA: TGTGCCAGCAGTCCCTGGCTTGGGGGCGATAGCGGGAATCCAGATACGCAGTATTTT. Translation gives CASSPWLGGDSGNPDTQYF.

V and J are TRBV9 and TRBJ2-7, with D perhaps being TRBD1 or TRBD2 (5 bases each). Germline V lookup: CDR1 SGDLS, CDR2 YYNGEE. The CDR3 is made up of 16 amino acids. Trimming left V 6 bases short and J 0 bases short, with 19 bases between. The CDR3: CASTRNAGTPSYEQYF. The CDR3 DNA reads TGTGCCAGCACCCGTAATGCCGGGACCCCCTCCTACGAGCAGTACTTC.

This clonotype has just a few counts. This chain connects TRBV7-8 to TRBJ2-7; 7 bases are shared with TRBD2. This CDR3 has 16 residues. V shed 3 bases and J 0 bases; nucleotides not matched to a gene: 8. Germline V lookup: CDR1 SGHVS, CDR2 FQNEAQ. This CDR3 reads CASSLTGDYLSYEQYF. CDR3 coding DNA: TGTGCCAGCAGCTTGACCGGGGACTATCTCTCCTACGAGCAGTACTTC. Full variable domain (missing parts from reference TRBV7-8 and TRBJ2-7): GAGVSQSPRYKVAKRGQDVALRCDPISGHVSLFWYQQALGQGPEFLTYFQNEAQLDKSGLPSDRFFAERPEGSVSTLKIQRTQQEDSAVYLCASSLTGDYLSYEQYFGPGTRLTVT.